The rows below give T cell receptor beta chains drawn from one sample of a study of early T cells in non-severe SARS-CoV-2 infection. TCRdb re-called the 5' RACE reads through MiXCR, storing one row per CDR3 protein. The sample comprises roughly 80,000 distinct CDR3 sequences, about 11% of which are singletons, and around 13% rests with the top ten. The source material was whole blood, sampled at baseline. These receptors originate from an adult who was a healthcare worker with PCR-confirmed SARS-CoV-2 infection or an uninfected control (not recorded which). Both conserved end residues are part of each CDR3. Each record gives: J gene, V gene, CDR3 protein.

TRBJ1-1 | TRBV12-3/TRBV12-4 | CASTKTGGTEAFF
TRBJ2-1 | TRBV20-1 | CSAFGGSYNEQFF
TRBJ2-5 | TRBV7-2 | CASSPGTSGPETQYF
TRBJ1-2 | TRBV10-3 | CAISKTGNYGYTF
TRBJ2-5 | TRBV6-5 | CASSYRTNQETQYF
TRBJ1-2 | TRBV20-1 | CSASGQGDYGYTF
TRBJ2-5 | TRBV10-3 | CATGTSGSETQYF
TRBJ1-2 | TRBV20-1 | CSAPPQVNYGYTF
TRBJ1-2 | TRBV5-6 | CASSPVGGQNYGYTF
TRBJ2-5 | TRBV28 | CASSPPGLAETQYF
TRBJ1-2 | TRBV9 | CASSPRPQGYGYTF
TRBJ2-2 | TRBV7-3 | CASSLTSGTGHTGELFF
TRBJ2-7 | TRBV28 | CASSFDEYEQYF
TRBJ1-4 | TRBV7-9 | CASSLGRINEKLFF
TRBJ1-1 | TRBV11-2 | CASSPRGGSLNTEAFF
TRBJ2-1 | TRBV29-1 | CSVTDRGLWTYNEQFF
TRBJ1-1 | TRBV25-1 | CASRSSYTEAFF
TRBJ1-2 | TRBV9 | CASSVDSRPRSYTF
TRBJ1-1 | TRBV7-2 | CASSAGQPNTEAFF
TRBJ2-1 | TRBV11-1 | CASSTGQGTYNEQFF
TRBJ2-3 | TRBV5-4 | CASSFSGSLTDTQYF
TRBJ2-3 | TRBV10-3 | CAIRTSSAGDTQYF
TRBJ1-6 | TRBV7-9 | CASSVPGRRNSPLHF
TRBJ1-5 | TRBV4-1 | CASSLTGPNQPQHF
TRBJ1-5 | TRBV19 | CASSIIGGNNQPQHF
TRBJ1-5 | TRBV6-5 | CASSGTADQPQHF
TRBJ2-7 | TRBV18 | CASSPTSVQSYEQYF
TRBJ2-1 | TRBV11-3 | CASSSGYNEQFF
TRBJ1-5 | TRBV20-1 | CSAAGQSTNQPQHF
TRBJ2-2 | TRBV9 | CASSVRSQGNTGELFF
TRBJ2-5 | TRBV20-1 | CSALSGGMAQETQYF
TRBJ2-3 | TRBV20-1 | CSAGAPTDTQYF
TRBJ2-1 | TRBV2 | CASGGDWNEQFF
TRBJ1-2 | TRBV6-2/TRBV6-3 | CASSQTGGYGYTF
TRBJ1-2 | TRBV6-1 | CASLGGQNYGYTF
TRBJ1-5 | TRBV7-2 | CASSFGNSNQPQHF
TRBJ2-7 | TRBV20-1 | CSARSLTVLYEQYF
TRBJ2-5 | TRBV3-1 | CASSIQETQYF
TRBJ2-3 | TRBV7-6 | CASSLARTSTDTQYF
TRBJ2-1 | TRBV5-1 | CASSPVYPSSYNEQFF
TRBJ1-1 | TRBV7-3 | CASRETGTRGEAFF
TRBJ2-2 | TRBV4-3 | CASSQDEVGELFF
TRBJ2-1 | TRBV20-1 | CSARDTTNYNEQFF
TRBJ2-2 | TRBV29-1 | CSVPQSTNTGELFF
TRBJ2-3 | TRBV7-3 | CASSSSLGMGDTQYF
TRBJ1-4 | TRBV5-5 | CASSSDRKLFF
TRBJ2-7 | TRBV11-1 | CASTPRRDGYEQYF
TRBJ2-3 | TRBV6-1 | CASSEGLRGRADTQYF
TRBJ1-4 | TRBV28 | CASLRGPNEKLFF
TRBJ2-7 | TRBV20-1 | CSARVGGLEQYF